Described below is a single T cell receptor (beta chain) sequence and its context. Its antigen is not identified. This sample was included in a study of T cell responses to AZD1222 COVID-19 vaccine. About the research overall: Timing groups of about 4 and about 12 weeks for second doses were pooled. Study outcomes and limitations: There were mostly white British donors and more females than males, and clonal diversity was possibly underestimated.

Libraries were prepared by immunoSEQ multiplex PCR; TCRdb keeps only in-frame clonotypes and omits some of them. The sample holds 150,000 to 200,000 clones, 85% to 95% seen once. Trimming cost V 5 bases and J 7 bases, with 6 bases left between them. The CDR3 contains 11 residues. In germline, CDR1 is SGHRS, CDR2 YFSETQ. V and J are TRBV5-1 and TRBJ2-2, with D possibly being TRBD2 (6 bases). The receptor comes from an adult in good health. The source material was peripheral blood, sampled on day 0 of AZD1222 vaccination. The DNA of the CDR3 is TGCGCCAGCAGGGGAGGCGGGGAGCTGTTTTTT. This codes for CASRGGGELFF. Based on the CDR3 plus reference TRBV5-1 and TRBJ2-2, the full variable domain is KAGVTQTPRYLIKTRGQQVTLSCSPISGHRSVSWYQQTPGQGLQFLFEYFSETQRNKGNFPGRFSGRQFSNSRSEMNVSTLELGDSALYLCASRGGGELFFGEGSRLTVL.